A selection of T cell receptor beta chains follows, all from one sample in a study of chemoradiotherapy in HPV16-positive cancers. Some clones are missing from TCRdb's copy, which holds only in-frame ones; the method was immunoSEQ multiplex PCR. The sample lists about 3,000 clones, roughly nine tenths occurring once. Sample: tumor tissue, taken from a patient who underwent chemoradiotherapy. These receptors were collected from a human donor with HPV-associated anogenital cancer. CDR3s include the opening cysteine and the closing phenylalanine or tryptophan. The order of the fields is clone size, J gene, V gene, D gene, CDR3 protein, CDR3 DNA. D genes are given only for firm matches. Size values are once, few and many counts, or a class for expanded clones, and some rows have none.

>NA|TRBJ1-1|TRBV29-1|NA
CSVGPPMGTEAFF
TGCAGCGTTGGTCCCCCTATGGGCACTGAAGCTTTCTTT
>NA|TRBJ1-2|TRBV5-1|NA
CASSLYAAADGYTF
TGCGCCAGCAGCTTATATGCGGCTGCGGATGGCTACACCTTC
>NA|TRBJ1-1|TRBV6-6|NA
CASSYELQGWAFF
TGTGCCAGCAGTTACGAATTACAGGGTTGGGCTTTCTTT
>NA|TRBJ1-5|TRBV23-1|NA
CASSPLRGPDQPQHF
TGCGCCAGCAGTCCTCTGAGGGGTCCCGATCAGCCCCAGCATTTT
>NA|TRBJ1-2|TRBV29-1|TRBD1
CSVNRGLDYGYTF
TGCAGCGTGAACAGGGGGCTCGACTATGGCTACACCTTC
>NA|TRBJ2-4|TRBV5-1|NA
CASSLASLAKNIQYF
TGCGCCAGCAGCTTGGCCAGCTTAGCCAAAAACATTCAGTACTTC
>NA|TRBJ2-3|TRBV29-1|NA
CSVGRTSSTDTQYF
TGCAGCGTTGGACGGACTTCCTCCACAGATACGCAGTATTTT
>NA|TRBJ1-6|TRBV30|NA
CAWTAVGTFFSPLHF
TGTGCCTGGACCGCGGTCGGAACGTTCTTTTCACCCCTCCACTTT
>NA|TRBJ2-3|TRBV29-1|NA
CSSDTDTQYF
TGCAGCTCAGATACAGATACGCAGTATTTT
>NA|TRBJ2-3|TRBV5-4|NA
CASNLGGGRSTDTQYF
TGTGCCAGCAACCTCGGGGGTGGGAGAAGCACAGATACGCAGTATTTT
>NA|TRBJ2-1|TRBV30|TRBD2
CAWSVRLAGEQFF
TGTGCCTGGAGTGTACGGTTAGCGGGGGAGCAGTTCTTC
>once|TRBJ1-1|TRBV6-6|NA
CASSPQQNTEAFF
TGTGCCTCGTCCCCCCAGCAGAACACTGAAGCTTTCTTT
>NA|TRBJ2-3|TRBV2|NA
CASRERGPAILSTDTQYF
TGTGCCAGCAGGGAGAGAGGGCCAGCGATCCTAAGCACAGATACGCAGTATTTT
>NA|TRBJ2-1|TRBV28|TRBD1
CASRTGGFGEQFF
TGTGCCAGTAGGACAGGGGGCTTCGGTGAGCAGTTCTTC
>NA|TRBJ2-3|TRBV6-4|NA
CASSDSWGAGTDTQYF
TGTGCCAGCAGTGACTCGTGGGGGGCCGGAACAGATACGCAGTATTTT
>NA|TRBJ2-4|TRBV18|TRBD2
CASSPSGVSHIQYF
TGTGCCAGCTCACCGAGCGGGGTTTCCCACATTCAGTACTTC
>NA|TRBJ1-2|TRBV6-5|NA
CASSTGMRNYGYTF
TGTGCCAGCAGCACAGGGATGAGGAACTATGGCTACACCTTC
>once|TRBJ1-2|TRBV29-1|NA
CSVGRGTDYGYTF
TGCAGCGTTGGCCGCGGGACGGATTATGGCTACACCTTC
>once|TRBJ2-2|TRBV6-4|NA
CASSDSNMLGELFF
TGTGCCAGCAGTGACTCGAACATGTTGGGGGAGCTGTTTTTT
>NA|TRBJ1-1|TRBV27|NA
CASSSSTEGGWTEAFF
TGTGCCAGCAGCTCCTCGACCGAGGGTGGATGGACTGAAGCTTTCTTT
>NA|TRBJ2-5|TRBV29-1|NA
CSADQGGWRETQYF
TGCAGCGCCGACCAGGGGGGGTGGAGAGAGACCCAGTACTTC
>NA|TRBJ1-3|TRBV15|NA
CATSRVMAVSSGNTIYF
TGTGCCACCAGCAGAGTTATGGCGGTGAGCTCTGGAAACACCATATATTTT
>NA|TRBJ1-6|TRBV18|TRBD1
CASSPPIQGPSQILHF
TGTGCCAGCTCACCACCGATACAGGGGCCCTCCCAAATCCTCCACTTT
>NA|TRBJ1-1|TRBV10-3|NA
CAISESTGGHAEAFF
TGTGCCATCAGTGAGTCGACTGGGGGACACGCTGAAGCTTTCTTT
>NA|TRBJ2-2|TRBV5-1|NA
CASSLAVAGELFF
TGCGCCAGCAGCTTGGCGGTAGCCGGGGAGCTGTTTTTT
>few|TRBJ2-1|TRBV2|TRBD2
CASILTGLGVNNEQFF
TGTGCCAGCATTTTGACCGGACTAGGGGTTAACAATGAGCAGTTCTTC
>NA|TRBJ1-2|TRBV4-3|NA
CASSQDKRAGGPTF
TGCGCCAGCAGCCAAGATAAGAGGGCCGGGGGACCCACCTTC
>NA|TRBJ2-6|TRBV4-3|TRBD1
CASSQATGEANVLTF
TGCGCCAGCAGCCAAGCAACAGGGGAGGCCAACGTCCTGACTTTC
>NA|TRBJ1-1|TRBV5-1|TRBD1
CASSMGLTGGSNTEAFF
TGCGCCAGCAGTATGGGGCTTACAGGGGGTTCAAACACTGAAGCTTTCTTT